This TCR beta chain emerged from a study of T cell responses to AZD1222 COVID-19 vaccine. Study results and caveats: Unmutated variant regions are reportedly the target of nearly half of TCRs that are spike-specific.

Sequencing used immunoSEQ multiplex PCR; TCRdb keeps in-frame clones, though not all of them. The sample has about 150,000 clones, approximately 90% seen once. The CDR3 loop spans 13 amino acids. J lost 1 base, V lost 9 bases, and 2 bases had no gene match. CDR1 and CDR2 from the germline V gene are LNHDA and SQIVND (reference sequence). As for this clone: Its antigen is as yet unknown.

The chain links TRBV19 to TRBJ2-7; TRBD1 agrees at 11 bases. This clonotype originated in an adult who received the AZD1222 COVID-19 vaccine. Sequencing used peripheral blood, obtained 28 days after the second AZD1222 dose. CDR3 amino acids: CASRDRGSYEQYF. The DNA for the CDR3 is TGTGCCAGCCGGGACAGGGGGTCCTACGAGCAGTACTTC.